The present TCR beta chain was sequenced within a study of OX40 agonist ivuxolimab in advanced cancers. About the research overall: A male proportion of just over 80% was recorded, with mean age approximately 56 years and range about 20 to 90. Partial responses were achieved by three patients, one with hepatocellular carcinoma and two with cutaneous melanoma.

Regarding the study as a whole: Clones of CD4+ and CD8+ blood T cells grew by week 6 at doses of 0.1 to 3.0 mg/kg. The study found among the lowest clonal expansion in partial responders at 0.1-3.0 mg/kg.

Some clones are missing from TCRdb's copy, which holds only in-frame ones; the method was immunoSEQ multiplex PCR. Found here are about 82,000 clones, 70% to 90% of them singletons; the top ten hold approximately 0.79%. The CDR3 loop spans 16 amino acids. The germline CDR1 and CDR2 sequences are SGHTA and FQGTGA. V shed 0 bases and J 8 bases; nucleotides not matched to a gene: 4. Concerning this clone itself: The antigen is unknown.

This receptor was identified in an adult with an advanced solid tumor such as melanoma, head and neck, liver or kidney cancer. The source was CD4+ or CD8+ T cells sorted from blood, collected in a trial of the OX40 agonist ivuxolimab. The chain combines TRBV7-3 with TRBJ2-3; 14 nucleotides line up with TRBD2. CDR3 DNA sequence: TGTGCCAGCAGCTTAACAGGACTAGCGGGGGGAGGTACGCAGTATTTT. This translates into CASSLTGLAGGGTQYF.